This T cell receptor (beta chain) was observed in a study of CD8 T cells in Susac syndrome. The CDR3 totals 18 residues. Per the germline V gene, CDR1 is MGHRA and CDR2 is YSYEKL. With 4 bases clipped from V and 3 bases from J, the junction kept 14 bases outside the gene matches. TCR beta sequences were obtained from blood CD8+ and CD4+ T cells. Random-hexamer reverse transcription was applied to roughly 0.45 to 1 ug RNA. immunoSEQ multiplex PCR amplified TCR beta CDR3 across 54 Vbeta, 13 Jbeta. MiXCR, run by TCRdb on the immunoSEQ multiplex PCR reads, gives a single entry per CDR3 protein. The sample shows approximately 220,000 distinct CDR3 sequences, around nine tenths of them seen only once.

The TCR sequence derives from a human donor with multiple sclerosis. This chain uses TRBV4-1 with TRBJ1-4; 7 positions agree with TRBD1. The sequenced material came from CD8+ T cells from PBMCs. CDR3 in amino acids: CASSLRTGVIGANEKLFF. DNA for the CDR3: TGCGCCAGCAGCCTACGAACAGGGGTAATAGGAGCTAATGAAAAACTGTTTTTT.